This TCR beta chain was identified in a study of T cells in localized non-small cell lung cancer. Study-level findings and limits: Appearance in adjacent lung was seen for a median around 60 of the top 100 tumor clones.

This CDR3 is 14 amino acids long. Germline CDR1 is KGHSH and CDR2 is LQKENI. Deletions cut 3 bases from V and 3 bases from J, with 11 bases between. The table came from immunoSEQ multiplex PCR; TCRdb's copy has only in-frame clones and leaves some out. The sample has roughly 5,200 clones, about three fifths seen once. With regard to this clone: The antigen is undetermined.

Sequenced here: lymph node tissue, sampled before any cancer treatment. The chain couples TRBV18 to TRBJ1-1; maybe TRBD1 (5 bases). The origin of this receptor is a male donor older than 55 with stage I squamous cell lung carcinoma. The CDR3 here is CASSPTRGDTEAFF. The CDR3 nucleotides are TGTGCCAGCTCACCGACTAGGGGCGACACTGAAGCTTTCTTT. The whole variable domain, remainder taken from reference TRBV18 and TRBJ1-1, is NAGVMQNPRHLVRRRGQEARLRCSPMKGHSHVYWYRQLPEEGLKFMVYLQKENIIDESGMPKERFSAEFPKEGPSILRIQQVVRGDSAAYFCASSPTRGDTEAFFGQGTRLTVV.